What follows are 14 T cell receptor beta chains derived from one specimen sequenced in a study of cytomegalovirus exposure and HLA in healthy donors. Measured with immunoSEQ multiplex PCR; TCRdb has only the in-frame clones, and not every one. This table holds about 250,000 clones, about 88% found once. Sample: PBMCs. The source is a young man in good health and CMV-seropositive.

Concerning this clone itself: Other nucleotide sequences from this sample produce the same CDR3. The chain has TRBV7-3 and TRBJ2-1, with D perhaps matching TRBD1 (6 bases). The V gene lost 5 bases and the J gene lost 1 base, with 9 bases spanning the gap. The germline gives CDR1 SGHTA, CDR2 FQGTGA. The CDR3 runs 14 residues. CDR3 sequence (DNA): TGTGCCAGCAGCCTCAGGGGATCCTACAATGAGCAGTTCTTC. It is translated as CASSLRGSYNEQFF. The full variable domain, in which reference TRBV7-3 and TRBJ2-1 provide the parts outside the CDR3, is GAGVSQTPSNKVTEKGKYVELRCDPISGHTALYWYRQSLGQGPEFLIYFQGTGAADDSGLPNDRFFAVRPEGSVSTLKIQRTERGDSAVYLCASSLRGSYNEQFFGPGTRLTVL.

V is TRBV19 and J is TRBJ2-7; a weak D match, TRBD2 (6 bases). V lost 6 bases, J lost 3 bases, and 15 bases lay in between. From germline, CDR1 is LNHDA and CDR2 SQIVND (reference sequence). The CDR3 contains 14 residues. This CDR3 is CASSPRWRDYEQYF. The CDR3 nucleotides read TGTGCCAGTAGCCCCCGTTGGCGGGACTACGAGCAGTACTTC.

This chain connects TRBV27 to TRBJ2-7, with unresolved D. Germline loops: CDR1 MNHEY, CDR2 SMNVEV (reference sequence). V lost 2 bases and J 1 base, leaving 6 bases between the germline ends. This CDR3 has 13 amino acids. The CDR3 is CASSLGPSYEQYF. The CDR3 bases are TGTGCCAGCAGTTTAGGTCCTTCCTACGAGCAGTACTTC.

The chain employs TRBV28 and TRBJ1-3; no definite D call. This CDR3 region has 15 residues. CDR1 and CDR2 (germline): MDHEN, SYDVKM. V lost 6 bases and J 4 bases, leaving 16 bases between the germline ends. This chain's CDR3 is CASSPSASIGNTIYF. In DNA form, the CDR3 reads TGTGCCAGCAGCCCGAGCGCATCGATCGGAAACACCATATATTTT.

CDR3 loop: CASSAQTGGDGYTF. The CDR3 DNA reads TGTGCCAGCAGCGCCCAGACAGGGGGCGATGGCTACACCTTC. The chain joins TRBV9 to TRBJ1-2; TRBD1 aligns across 10 bases. The CDR3 has 14 residues. Germline V gene lookup returns CDR1 SGDLS and CDR2 YYNGEE. With V trimmed by 3 bases and J by 6 bases, 5 bases remained unmatched.

The V call is TRBV25-1, the J call TRBJ1-1, with TRBD1 as a possible D gene (5 bases). The CDR3 spans 12 residues. Germline V CDR1 and CDR2: MGHDK, SYGVNS. V lost 6 bases to trimming and J lost 1 base, with 6 bases between them. For the CDR3, the DNA is TGTGCCAGCAGGGACAAGAACACTGAAGCTTTCTTT. This sequence encodes CASRDKNTEAFF.

This chain uses TRBV11-2 with TRBJ1-4; D gene ambiguous. Deletions cut 4 bases from V and 8 bases from J, with 11 bases between. The CDR3 runs to 13 residues. Germline-derived CDR1 and CDR2 are SGHAT and FQNNGV. The DNA of the CDR3 is TGTGCCAGCAGCTGGGCGGTGGAGGAAAAACTGTTTTTT. This encodes CASSWAVEEKLFF.

The gene calls are TRBV5-1 and TRBJ2-3; either TRBD1 or TRBD2 may supply D (6 bases each). The CDR3 extends over 17 amino acids. The V gene lost 0 bases and the J gene lost 5 bases, with 19 bases spanning the gap. In germline, CDR1 is SGHRS, CDR2 YFSETQ. The CDR3 sequence: CASSLGLVGGLEDTQYF. The CDR3 DNA follows: TGCGCCAGCAGCTTGGGTCTTGTGGGGGGCTTAGAAGATACGCAGTATTTT. Filled out from reference TRBV5-1 and TRBJ2-3, the complete variable domain reads KAGVTQTPRYLIKTRGQQVTLSCSPISGHRSVSWYQQTPGQGLQFLFEYFSETQRNKGNFPGRFSGRQFSNSRSEMNVSTLELGDSALYLCASSLGLVGGLEDTQYFGPGTRLTVL.

This clone was recorded a few times. The CDR3 region has the DNA TGTGCCAGCAGCGATAGCTACGAGCAGTACTTC. It is translated as CASSDSYEQYF. The chain uses TRBV7-2 and TRBJ2-7; D remains ambiguous. This CDR3 contains 11 residues. Germline CDR1 is SGHTA and CDR2 is FQGNSA. V gave up 5 bases and J gave up 3 bases, with 5 bases separating them.

V usage is TRBV15 and J usage is TRBJ1-2, with D perhaps matching TRBD1 (6 bases). Trimming cost V 5 bases and J 4 bases, with 14 bases left between them. This CDR3 spans 14 amino acids. Germline V gene data show CDR1 as LNHNV and CDR2 as YYDKDF (reference sequence). As DNA, the CDR3 is TGTGCCACCAGCCGCGGACAGAATTTCTATGGCTACACCTTC. This gives the protein CATSRGQNFYGYTF.

In its sample, this clone was seen a few times. This chain connects TRBV7-6 to TRBJ2-1; D is unresolved. V lost 1 base to trimming and J lost 8 bases, with 3 bases between them. The CDR3 has 11 residues. The germline gives CDR1 SGHVS, CDR2 FNYEAQ. The CDR3 bases are TGTGCCAGCAGCTTAGGGGATGAGCAGTTCTTC. Protein product: CASSLGDEQFF. The full variable domain, its missing parts supplied by reference TRBV7-6 and TRBJ2-1, is GAGVSQSPRYKVTKRGQDVALRCDPISGHVSLYWYRQALGQGPEFLTYFNYEAQQDKSGLPNDRFSAERPEGSISTLTIQRTEQRDSAMYRCASSLGDEQFFGPGTRLTVL.

The V and J genes are TRBV5-1 and TRBJ1-1; 9 bases align to TRBD1. J was trimmed by 3 bases and V by 6 bases; bases with no gene match: 6. The CDR3 contains 14 residues. Germline V gene data show CDR1 as SGHRS and CDR2 as YFSETQ. The CDR3 loop is CASTPGTGYTEAFF. CDR3 nucleotide sequence: TGCGCCAGCACGCCCGGGACAGGGTACACTGAAGCTTTCTTT.

The chain is built from TRBV27 and TRBJ1-3; D might be TRBD1 (6 bases). Trimming removed 6 bases at V and 0 bases at J, with 12 bases between. Germline V gene lookup returns CDR1 MNHEY and CDR2 SMNVEV (reference sequence). The CDR3 length is 15 residues. CDR3 sequence reads: CASRAGDHSGNTIYF. CDR3 bases: TGTGCCAGCAGGGCAGGGGACCACTCTGGAAACACCATATATTTT.

The rearrangement links TRBV19 to TRBJ2-7; D gene unclear. CDR3 size: 13 residues. V was cut by 2 bases and J by 4 bases, with 9 bases left in between. Per germline, CDR1 LNHDA and CDR2 SQIVND (reference sequence). For the CDR3, the DNA is TGTGCCAGTAGTATAAGGCCCGGTTACGAGCAGTACTTC. Residues: CASSIRPGYEQYF.